Sequencing of this T cell receptor (beta chain) was carried out in a study of shared T cell receptors in the human thymus. Assay: immunoSEQ multiplex PCR; the TCRdb copy retains only in-frame clones and omits some. Of 600,000 to 900,000 clones in the sample, approximately 85% were seen once. The germline V gene encodes CDR1 SNHLY and CDR2 FYNNEI. This CDR3 has 20 amino acids. The V gene lost 4 bases and the J gene lost 0 bases, with 24 bases spanning the gap. These records were also assigned to another study, of human thymus T cells. Turning to that study: Related studies noted strongly shared thymic repertoires across unrelated people.

What was sequenced was thymocytes. V usage is TRBV2 and J usage is TRBJ1-4, with unresolved D. The sequence was collected from a girl under three years old with a congenital heart defect. The DNA for the CDR3 is TGTGCCAGCAGTGGGATCCAGACCCTCGACTCGTACACAACTAATGAAAAACTGTTTTTT. Translating gives CASSGIQTLDSYTTNEKLFF.